This paragraph covers one TCR beta chain sequence. The antigen is not known. The record originates from a study of cytomegalovirus exposure and HLA in healthy donors. This CDR3 has 15 amino acids. Germline V gene sequence: CDR1 MNHEY, CDR2 SVGAGI. Trimming removed 10 bases from V and 6 bases from J, with 21 bases in between. TCRdb's copy holds only in-frame clones and misses some; the assay was immunoSEQ multiplex PCR. Here the sample spans 150,000 to 200,000 clones, roughly 91% being singletons. Study findings and constraints: Cytomegalovirus-associated status was assigned to about 160 TCR beta chains. Most TCRs appeared rarely, but some public TCRs recurred in many donors.

V and J are TRBV6-5 and TRBJ2-2; D perhaps matches TRBD1 (6 bases). Source material: PBMCs. The TCR was taken from a man aged 18-30 years in good health and CMV-seronegative. The CDR3, as DNA: TGTGCCACCCGCCGTGCAAACAGGGTCTCCGGGGAGCTGTTTTTT. Translating it yields CATRRANRVSGELFF.